The rows below give T cell receptor beta chains drawn from one sample of a study of CD8 T cells in ankylosing spondylitis. MiXCR, run by TCRdb on the 5' RACE reads, gives a single entry per CDR3 protein. This sample yields about 250,000 distinct CDR3 sequences, of which under 20% are seen a single time; around 30% belongs to the top ten. The sequencing sample was made of blood, either unsorted or a sorted T cell fraction (not recorded which). The receptors come from a male donor with ankylosing spondylitis or in good health (not recorded which). Both conserved end residues are part of each CDR3. The D gene is left open where the match is weak. The listing skips clone size in some rows; elsewhere it reads once, few, many or a size class.

clone size: many
D gene: -
J gene: TRBJ2-1
CDR3 length: 16
V gene: TRBV12-3/TRBV12-4
CDR3 DNA: TGTGCCAGCAGTTTAAAGTCGCTAGCGACTTCCGATGAGCAGTTCTTC
CDR3 protein: CASSLKSLATSDEQFF

clone size: -
D gene: -
J gene: TRBJ2-1
CDR3 length: 13
V gene: TRBV7-2
CDR3 DNA: TGTGCCAGCAACCCGCCTGGGAACAATGAGCAGTTCTTC
CDR3 protein: CASNPPGNNEQFF

clone size: -
D gene: TRBD2
J gene: TRBJ2-1
CDR3 length: 16
V gene: TRBV5-6
CDR3 DNA: TGTGCCAGCAGCTTGGTAGGGACTAGCGTTTACAATGAGCAGTTCTTC
CDR3 protein: CASSLVGTSVYNEQFF

clone size: -
D gene: TRBD1
J gene: TRBJ1-2
CDR3 length: 15
V gene: TRBV28
CDR3 DNA: TGTGCCAGCAGTTCTGGAGGGGGCCGTGACTATGGCTACACCTTC
CDR3 protein: CASSSGGGRDYGYTF

clone size: few
D gene: TRBD1
J gene: TRBJ2-5
CDR3 length: 16
V gene: TRBV5-6
CDR3 DNA: TGTGCCAGCAGCTCGCCAGGGACAGGGGATTCGAAGACCCAGTACTTC
CDR3 protein: CASSSPGTGDSKTQYF

clone size: few
D gene: -
J gene: TRBJ2-5
CDR3 length: 14
V gene: TRBV18
CDR3 DNA: TGTGCCAGCTCACCACAAAGGGACCAAGAGACCCAGTACTTC
CDR3 protein: CASSPQRDQETQYF

clone size: many
D gene: -
J gene: TRBJ2-2
CDR3 length: 15
V gene: TRBV5-1
CDR3 DNA: TGCGCCAGCAGCTTCAAACAGGGGAACACCGGGGAGCTGTTTTTT
CDR3 protein: CASSFKQGNTGELFF

clone size: few
D gene: -
J gene: TRBJ2-5
CDR3 length: 15
V gene: TRBV4-1
CDR3 DNA: TGCGCCAGCAGCCGCGGGGACGGAACCACCGAGACCCAGTACTTC
CDR3 protein: CASSRGDGTTETQYF

clone size: few
D gene: TRBD2
J gene: TRBJ2-1
CDR3 length: 18
V gene: TRBV20-1
CDR3 DNA: TGCAGTGCTAGAGTCGAGGGCTTACTAGCGGGGGGATACAATGAGCAGTTCTTC
CDR3 protein: CSARVEGLLAGGYNEQFF

clone size: few
D gene: -
J gene: TRBJ1-5
CDR3 length: 13
V gene: TRBV6-2/TRBV6-3
CDR3 DNA: TGTGCCAGCAGTACGCCAGGGAATCAGCCCCAGCATTTT
CDR3 protein: CASSTPGNQPQHF

clone size: -
D gene: -
J gene: TRBJ1-2
CDR3 length: 13
V gene: TRBV29-1
CDR3 DNA: TGCAGCGTTGTTACGCAGGGGATATATGGCTACACCTTC
CDR3 protein: CSVVTQGIYGYTF

clone size: -
D gene: -
J gene: TRBJ2-3
CDR3 length: 15
V gene: TRBV12-3/TRBV12-4
CDR3 DNA: TGTGCCAGCAGTTTGGGCTCCGGCCCCACAGATACGCAGTATTTT
CDR3 protein: CASSLGSGPTDTQYF

clone size: -
D gene: TRBD2
J gene: TRBJ2-3
CDR3 length: 15
V gene: TRBV12-3/TRBV12-4
CDR3 DNA: TGTGCCAGCAGTTTAGTCGGTAGCGGGACAGATACGCAGTATTTT
CDR3 protein: CASSLVGSGTDTQYF

clone size: -
D gene: -
J gene: TRBJ1-5
CDR3 length: 15
V gene: TRBV7-2
CDR3 DNA: TGTGCCAGCAGCTTATGGAGTAAGGGTGATCAGCCCCAGCATTTT
CDR3 protein: CASSLWSKGDQPQHF

clone size: few
D gene: -
J gene: TRBJ2-7
CDR3 length: 14
V gene: TRBV4-1
CDR3 DNA: TGCGCCAGCAGCCAACTGGACACCTCCTACGAGCAGTACTTC
CDR3 protein: CASSQLDTSYEQYF

clone size: -
D gene: -
J gene: TRBJ2-1
CDR3 length: 15
V gene: TRBV12-3/TRBV12-4
CDR3 DNA: TGTGCCAGCTGGGGGGATCGAGGGGAAGACAATGAGCAGTTCTTC
CDR3 protein: CASWGDRGEDNEQFF

clone size: few
D gene: -
J gene: TRBJ2-1
CDR3 length: 13
V gene: TRBV4-2
CDR3 DNA: TGTGCCAGCAGCCCGACCGGACCCGATGAGCAGTTCTTC
CDR3 protein: CASSPTGPDEQFF

clone size: -
D gene: -
J gene: TRBJ2-6
CDR3 length: 15
V gene: TRBV6-1
CDR3 DNA: TGTGCCAGCACTCAGGGGCACTCTGGGGCCAACGTCCTGACTTTC
CDR3 protein: CASTQGHSGANVLTF

clone size: -
D gene: -
J gene: TRBJ2-2
CDR3 length: 15
V gene: TRBV4-3
CDR3 DNA: TGCGCCAGCAGCCAACTACAGGGGAACACCGGGGAGCTGTTTTTT
CDR3 protein: CASSQLQGNTGELFF

clone size: few
D gene: TRBD1
J gene: TRBJ2-1
CDR3 length: 16
V gene: TRBV28
CDR3 DNA: TGTGCCAGCAGTATAATACCGGGACAGACATACAATGAGCAGTTCTTC
CDR3 protein: CASSIIPGQTYNEQFF

clone size: few
D gene: TRBD2
J gene: TRBJ2-7
CDR3 length: 17
V gene: TRBV29-1
CDR3 DNA: TGCAGCGTCGCGGGACTAGCGGGAGGGATTATCTCCTACGAGCAGTACTTC
CDR3 protein: CSVAGLAGGIISYEQYF

clone size: -
D gene: TRBD1
J gene: TRBJ2-7
CDR3 length: 13
V gene: TRBV12-3/TRBV12-4
CDR3 DNA: TGTGCCAGCAGTCAGACAGGGATGTTCGAGCAGTACTTC
CDR3 protein: CASSQTGMFEQYF

clone size: -
D gene: -
J gene: TRBJ2-2
CDR3 length: 15
V gene: TRBV3-1
CDR3 DNA: TGTGCCAGCAGCCGCCGACTAGAGAACACCGGGGAGCTGTTTTTT
CDR3 protein: CASSRRLENTGELFF

clone size: few
D gene: -
J gene: TRBJ2-7
CDR3 length: 14
V gene: TRBV27
CDR3 DNA: TGTGCCAGCAGTTTACGGAGGTCAGGGTACGAGCAGTACTTC
CDR3 protein: CASSLRRSGYEQYF

clone size: once
D gene: -
J gene: TRBJ2-3
CDR3 length: 15
V gene: TRBV29-1
CDR3 DNA: TGCAGCGTTGCAGATTGGGACACTCCCACAGATACGCAGTATTTT
CDR3 protein: CSVADWDTPTDTQYF

clone size: many
D gene: -
J gene: TRBJ2-2
CDR3 length: 14
V gene: TRBV29-1
CDR3 DNA: TGCAGCATCATGCATCACTCGAGCACCGGGGAGCTGTTTTTT
CDR3 protein: CSIMHHSSTGELFF

clone size: -
D gene: -
J gene: TRBJ1-2
CDR3 length: 16
V gene: TRBV20-1
CDR3 DNA: TGCAGTGCTAGAGATTTCGATGGAGGGACTAACTATGGCTACACCTTC
CDR3 protein: CSARDFDGGTNYGYTF

clone size: many
D gene: -
J gene: TRBJ2-7
CDR3 length: 13
V gene: TRBV29-1
CDR3 DNA: TGCAGCGCCAAAGGGGCCAGCATTTACGAGCAGTACTTC
CDR3 protein: CSAKGASIYEQYF

clone size: -
D gene: -
J gene: TRBJ2-3
CDR3 length: 10
V gene: TRBV29-1
CDR3 DNA: TGCAGCACCAGCACAGATACGCAGTATTTT
CDR3 protein: CSTSTDTQYF

clone size: few
D gene: -
J gene: TRBJ2-7
CDR3 length: 14
V gene: TRBV27
CDR3 DNA: TGTGCCAGCAGTCCGCTCGAGGCGGACTACGAGCAGTACTTC
CDR3 protein: CASSPLEADYEQYF

clone size: few
D gene: TRBD2
J gene: TRBJ2-1
CDR3 length: 15
V gene: TRBV25-1
CDR3 DNA: TGTGCCAGCAGTGTTATAGCGGGAATCAACAATGAGCAGTTCTTC
CDR3 protein: CASSVIAGINNEQFF

clone size: few
D gene: TRBD1
J gene: TRBJ1-1
CDR3 length: 13
V gene: TRBV25-1
CDR3 DNA: TGTGCCAGCATGGGACAGGGTGACCCTGAAGCTTTCTTT
CDR3 protein: CASMGQGDPEAFF

clone size: few
D gene: TRBD2
J gene: TRBJ2-1
CDR3 length: 16
V gene: TRBV5-1
CDR3 DNA: TGTGCCAGCAGCTTAGTTCTAGCGGGATCCTACAATGAGCAGTTCTTC
CDR3 protein: CASSLVLAGSYNEQFF

clone size: -
D gene: -
J gene: TRBJ2-5
CDR3 length: 12
V gene: TRBV27
CDR3 DNA: TGTGCCAGCAGTTACCTTAGAGAGACCCAGTACTTC
CDR3 protein: CASSYLRETQYF

clone size: -
D gene: -
J gene: TRBJ2-4
CDR3 length: 14
V gene: TRBV11-3
CDR3 DNA: TGTGCCAGCAGCTTAACAGTAGCCAAAAACATTCAGTACTTC
CDR3 protein: CASSLTVAKNIQYF

clone size: few
D gene: -
J gene: TRBJ2-7
CDR3 length: 14
V gene: TRBV19
CDR3 DNA: TGTGCCAGTAGTATAACAGCGAATATGTACGAGCAGTACTTC
CDR3 protein: CASSITANMYEQYF

clone size: -
D gene: TRBD2
J gene: TRBJ2-4
CDR3 length: 15
V gene: TRBV6-5
CDR3 DNA: TGTGCCAGCAGTTATGTTGCGGGAGGAAAAAACATTCAGTACTTC
CDR3 protein: CASSYVAGGKNIQYF

clone size: few
D gene: -
J gene: TRBJ2-1
CDR3 length: 17
V gene: TRBV25-1
CDR3 DNA: TGTGCCAGCAGTGGCCCCGCGGGACGGCGGTCCTACAATGAGCAGTTCTTC
CDR3 protein: CASSGPAGRRSYNEQFF

clone size: -
D gene: -
J gene: TRBJ1-5
CDR3 length: 14
V gene: TRBV27
CDR3 DNA: TGTGCCAGCAGGCAACAGGGTCGGAGTCAGCCCCAGCATTTT
CDR3 protein: CASRQQGRSQPQHF

clone size: -
D gene: TRBD1
J gene: TRBJ2-7
CDR3 length: 16
V gene: TRBV6-5
CDR3 DNA: TGTGCCAGCAGTTACGGGACAGACGAACGTACCTACGAGCAGTACTTC
CDR3 protein: CASSYGTDERTYEQYF

clone size: -
D gene: TRBD1
J gene: TRBJ2-7
CDR3 length: 15
V gene: TRBV5-4
CDR3 DNA: TGTGCCAGCAGCTTGGCCGTGGGACAGGGAGGCGAGCAGTACTTC
CDR3 protein: CASSLAVGQGGEQYF

clone size: -
D gene: -
J gene: TRBJ2-3
CDR3 length: 12
V gene: TRBV9
CDR3 DNA: TGTGCCAGCAGCCCCCCAACAGATACGCAGTATTTT
CDR3 protein: CASSPPTDTQYF

clone size: -
D gene: -
J gene: TRBJ1-5
CDR3 length: 16
V gene: TRBV27
CDR3 DNA: TGTGCCAGCAGTTCCACTACCGGGACAAACAATCAGCCCCAGCATTTT
CDR3 protein: CASSSTTGTNNQPQHF

clone size: few
D gene: TRBD1
J gene: TRBJ1-4
CDR3 length: 16
V gene: TRBV5-1
CDR3 DNA: TGCGCCAGCAGCCCAACCCCCGGCAGGGGGAATGAAAAACTGTTTTTT
CDR3 protein: CASSPTPGRGNEKLFF

clone size: -
D gene: TRBD1
J gene: TRBJ1-1
CDR3 length: 16
V gene: TRBV7-2
CDR3 DNA: TGTGCCAGCAACCGGGACAGGGTGAGGGGAGGGTCTGAAGCTTTCTTT
CDR3 protein: CASNRDRVRGGSEAFF